Following are 21 T cell receptor beta chains from one sample sequenced in a study of cytomegalovirus exposure and HLA in healthy donors (dated by TCRdb to 2017 to 2019). Receptor amplification or capture employed the immunoSEQ multiplex PCR assay. A mixture of 60 forward primers for TCR Vbeta segments and 13 reverse primers for TCR Jbeta segments was used in the multiplex PCR. TCRdb's version of the immuneACCESS table is confined to in-frame rearrangements and falls short of the full clone set. An unresolved V gene accounts for under half of the shortfall where checked; the remainder is of unknown origin. This sample has more than 150,000 clones in its table, and about four fifths of those were observed once. The ten most abundant clones make up 4.5% to 7.5% of the sample. The source material was PBMCs. The receptors originated from a woman in her 30s in good health and CMV-seropositive.

The chain carries TRBV4-3 and TRBJ1-4, with D perhaps matching TRBD1 (5 bases). Germline CDR1 and CDR2: LGHNA and YSLEER. The CDR3 length is 14 residues. Deletions cut 1 base from V and 8 bases from J, with 11 bases between. The CDR3, as DNA: TGCGCCAGCAGCCAAGCACAGGTTAACGAAAAACTGTTTTTT. This translates into CASSQAQVNEKLFF.

This sequence joins TRBV15 and TRBJ2-7; 8 bases align to TRBD2. The ends lost 2 bases at V and 2 bases at J; junction bases unmatched: 5. This CDR3 comprises 15 residues. Germline CDR1 is LNHNV and CDR2 is YYDKDF (reference sequence). The CDR3 sequence: CATSRTGTSAYEQYF. As DNA, the CDR3 is TGTGCCACCAGCAGAACCGGGACTAGTGCCTACGAGCAGTACTTC.

The V and J genes are TRBV28 and TRBJ1-1; D unclear. This CDR3 is built from 15 residues. Trimming took off 5 bases at V and 1 base at J, with 14 bases between the two ends. Germline loops: CDR1 MDHEN, CDR2 SYDVKM. For the CDR3, the DNA is TGTGCCAGCAGTGATGGGAGCGGCTGGAACACTGAAGCTTTCTTT. Encoded protein: CASSDGSGWNTEAFF.

CDR3 region: CASRSSGGTYEQYF. CDR3 nucleotides: TGTGCCAGCAGGAGTAGCGGAGGGACCTACGAGCAGTACTTC. J is TRBJ2-7 and V is TRBV27; the D gene is possibly TRBD2 (6 bases). The CDR3 length is 14 residues. Germline CDR1 reads MNHEY; CDR2 reads SMNVEV (reference sequence). V lost 6 bases and J lost 2, with 14 bases in between.

This sequence joins TRBV7-2 and TRBJ1-2; no clear D gene. The CDR3 is made up of 14 amino acids. Trimming stripped 1 base from V and 4 bases from J, with 10 bases between. Germline-derived CDR1 and CDR2 are SGHTA and FQGNSA. CDR3 nucleotide sequence: TGTGCCAGCAGCTTAGGAGGGCTGGCCTATGGCTACACCTTC. It yields the protein CASSLGGLAYGYTF.

The V call is TRBV5-8, the J call TRBJ2-2; D is perhaps TRBD1 (6 bases). Germline values: CDR1 SGHTS, CDR2 YDEGEE. The CDR3 length is 15 residues. Trimming took off 3 bases at V and 1 base at J, with 10 bases between the two ends. The CDR3 is CASSSGTLNTGELFF. As DNA, the CDR3 is TGTGCCAGCAGCTCCGGGACACTGAACACCGGGGAGCTGTTTTTT.

This sequence joins TRBV10-3 and TRBJ2-7; no reliable D call. Germline V gene data show CDR1 as ENHRY and CDR2 as SYGVKD. Trimming took 6 bases from V and 3 from J, leaving 6 bases between them. The CDR3 loop spans 11 amino acids. The DNA for the CDR3 is TGTGCCATCAGCAACAGCTACGAGCAGTACTTC. It specifies CAISNSYEQYF.

The chain carries TRBV27 and TRBJ1-2, with 12 bases identical to TRBD1. V trimming: 3 bases; J trimming: 7 bases; junction bases outside the gene matches: 15. The CDR3 is 18 residues long. The germline CDR1 and CDR2 sequences are MNHEY and SMNVEV (reference sequence). The CDR3 DNA is TGTGCCAGCAGTTTCTCGGGGGACAGGGGGCGCCTATCAGGTGGCTACACCTTC. Translated: CASSFSGDRGRLSGGYTF.

V gene TRBV11-2 combines with J gene TRBJ2-3; 8 positions agree with TRBD2. Germline CDR1 is SGHAT and CDR2 is FQNNGV. This CDR3 has 16 amino acids. The ends lost 1 base at V and 3 bases at J; junction bases unmatched: 6. The CDR3 loop reads CASSLGAGGWTDTQYF. CDR3 nucleotide sequence: TGTGCCAGCAGCTTAGGTGCGGGGGGTTGGACAGATACGCAGTATTTT. The variable domain in full, completed from reference TRBV11-2 and TRBJ2-3, reads EAGVAQSPRYKIIEKRQSVAFWCNPISGHATLYWYQQILGQGPKLLIQFQNNGVVDDSQLPKDRFSAERLKGVDSTLKIQPAKLEDSAVYLCASSLGAGGWTDTQYFGPGTRLTVL.

The rearrangement links TRBV9 to TRBJ2-1, with TRBD2 as a possible D gene (7 bases). The CDR3 covers 13 residues. In germline, CDR1 is SGDLS, CDR2 YYNGEE. Trimming removed 0 bases from V and 10 bases from J, with 11 bases in between. The CDR3 DNA follows: TGTGCCAGCAGCGTAGTTGGGAGGGGGGAGCAGTTCTTC. Its protein is CASSVVGRGEQFF.

The chain recombines TRBV25-1 with TRBJ2-1; D possibly corresponds to TRBD2 (5 bases). Trimming took 3 bases from V and 7 from J, leaving 16 bases between them. CDR1 and CDR2 (germline): MGHDK, SYGVNS. The CDR3 runs to 15 residues. The CDR3: CASSDPGYYGNEQFF. CDR3 bases: TGTGCCAGCAGTGATCCGGGATACTATGGTAATGAGCAGTTCTTC.

This chain uses TRBV7-8 with TRBJ2-3; 11 bases map to TRBD1. V shed 2 bases and J 1 base; nucleotides not matched to a gene: 11. Germline assignment: CDR1 SGHVS and CDR2 FQNEAQ. The CDR3 is 19 residues long. The CDR3 nucleotides are TGTGCCAGCAGCTTAATGGACAGGGGGCTTGTTACAGGCACAGATACGCAGTATTTT. This encodes CASSLMDRGLVTGTDTQYF.

This clone was counted between two and nine times. One end of the junction varies from germline; a read error may be responsible. The V and J genes are TRBV4-1 and TRBJ1-1, with 8 bases that match TRBD1. Germline CDR1 reads MGHRA; CDR2 reads YSYEKL. This CDR3 has 14 residues. This CDR3 is CASSPTGGNPEAFF. The DNA for the CDR3 is TGCGCCAGCAGCCCTACAGGGGGGAACCCTGAAGCTTTCTTT.

This chain connects TRBV13 to TRBJ2-6; 8 bases are a match to TRBD1. The CDR3 has 17 residues. The junction had 5 bases not matched to a gene; V was cut back by 4 bases and J by 0 bases. From germline, CDR1 is PRHDT and CDR2 FYEKMQ (reference sequence). The CDR3 coding sequence is TGTGCCAGCAGCTCGAGACAGGGGAGCTCTGGGGCCAACGTCCTGACTTTC. Its protein is CASSSRQGSSGANVLTF.

The chain uses TRBV28 and TRBJ2-7; TRBD1 agrees at 10 bases. This CDR3 has 15 amino acids. Germline CDR1 reads MDHEN; CDR2 reads SYDVKM. Germline trimming cut 4 bases from V and 6 bases from J; bases unmatched to any gene: 9. Here the CDR3 DNA reads TGTGCCAGCAGTTGGGACAGGGGTCCCTGGAGCGAGCAGTACTTC. Amino acids: CASSWDRGPWSEQYF.

This chain uses TRBV28 with TRBJ1-5; TRBD1 is a possible D gene (5 bases). V was cut by 6 bases and J by 1 base, with 13 bases left in between. CDR3 size: 15 residues. Looked up from germline, CDR1 is MDHEN and CDR2 is SYDVKM. The CDR3 loop is CASSQGILSNQPQHF. The DNA for the CDR3 is TGTGCCAGCAGCCAGGGTATCCTAAGCAATCAGCCCCAGCATTTT.

The chain couples TRBV7-9 to TRBJ1-1, with D maybe TRBD1 (5 bases). V lost 9 bases and J lost 1, with 15 bases in between. CDR1 is SEHNR, CDR2 FQNEAQ, per germline (reference sequence). The CDR3 loop spans 14 amino acids. The DNA of the CDR3 is TGTGCCAGAGACCGGGGGGTCCGGAACACTGAAGCTTTCTTT. Its protein is CARDRGVRNTEAFF.

V usage is TRBV5-4 and J usage is TRBJ1-2; TRBD1 matches 12 bases. V was clipped by 3 bases and J by 2 bases; unmatched bases: 14. From germline, CDR1 is SGHNT and CDR2 YYREEE (reference sequence). The CDR3 is 19 residues long. The CDR3 nucleotides read TGTGCCAGCAGCTCGAGGCTGCCGGGACAGGGGGCCTACAACTATGGCTACACCTTC. This sequence encodes CASSSRLPGQGAYNYGYTF.

The gene calls are TRBV14 and TRBJ2-1; 9 positions match TRBD1. Trimming took 4 bases from V and 5 from J; bases not matched to a gene: 6. The CDR3 has 15 amino acids. Germline V CDR1 and CDR2: SGHDN, FVKESK. The CDR3 is CASSPLQGADNEQFF. CDR3 DNA: TGTGCCAGCAGCCCACTACAGGGGGCCGACAATGAGCAGTTCTTC.

This clone was observed a handful of times. The chain is built from TRBV4-3 and TRBJ2-1, with 10 positions matching TRBD1. With 4 bases clipped from V and 6 bases from J, the junction kept 3 bases outside the gene matches. Germline-derived CDR1 and CDR2 are LGHNA and YSLEER. This CDR3 region has 14 residues. CDR3 sequence (DNA): TGCGCCAGCAGCCTCAGGACAGGGGGCAATGAGCAGTTCTTC. Its translation is CASSLRTGGNEQFF.

This chain connects TRBV4-1 to TRBJ2-2; D is perhaps TRBD2 (5 bases). V was pared by 7 bases and J by 2 bases, with 17 bases between. The germline gives CDR1 MGHRA, CDR2 YSYEKL. The CDR3 spans 16 residues. The CDR3 sequence is CASTSRRARNTGELFF. CDR3 DNA sequence: TGCGCCAGCACTAGCCGGCGGGCCAGAAACACCGGGGAGCTGTTTTTT.